The 28 T cell receptor beta chains presented below share a single source sample, sequenced in a study of Graves' ophthalmopathy and Graves' hyperthyroidism (dated by TCRdb to between 2018 and 2020). Sequencing was performed on an Illumina HiSeq 2000. For repertoire sequencing, the TCR beta CDR3 regions were amplified from RNA transcripts. The first round of RT-PCR was done with HTBI primers and the Qiagen OneStep RT-PCR kit, and was followed by a second round of multiplex PCR, then size selection and purification. TCRdb took the public reads, trimmed them with fastp at Q25, ran MiXCR for clone calling and kept in-frame beta chains. For every CDR3 protein sequence, its rows merge into one entry that carries the most common genes and DNA. In all, the sample holds 900,000 to 1,200,000 distinct CDR3 sequences, and about 38% of those were seen once. The biggest ten clones account for around 10% of the sample.

Source material: peripheral blood or thyroid tissue (not recorded which). Receptors were obtained from an adult man with Graves' hyperthyroidism.

This clonotype has a count of ten or more. V and J are TRBV7-2 and TRBJ2-7; D perhaps matches TRBD2 (5 bases). Germline V lookup: CDR1 SGHTA, CDR2 FQGNSA. CDR3 length: 14 amino acids. V gave up 0 bases and J gave up 6 bases, with 12 bases separating them. The CDR3 DNA reads as TGTGCCAGCAGCTTAGCGGGAGTTCGCGGCGAGCAGTACTTC. Protein product: CASSLAGVRGEQYF.

This clonotype showed up just a few times. The J gene is TRBJ2-5, the V gene TRBV6-5; TRBD2 matches 8 bases. The CDR3 loop spans 13 amino acids. CDR1 and CDR2 from the germline V gene are MNHEY and SVGAGI. After removal of 7 bases from V and 5 bases from J, the junction contained 6 bases not matched to a gene. The CDR3 protein is CASTSGSVETQYF. CDR3 sequence (DNA): TGTGCCAGCACCAGCGGGAGTGTGGAGACCCAGTACTTC.

The table lists this clonotype with many counts. CDR3 loop: CASSLEAIANTGELFF. The CDR3 nucleotides are TGTGCCAGCAGCTTAGAGGCAATCGCGAACACCGGGGAGCTGTTTTTT. V and J are TRBV7-9 and TRBJ2-2; D is unresolved. In germline, CDR1 is SEHNR, CDR2 FQNEAQ (reference sequence). The CDR3 is 16 amino acids. Trimming stripped 1 base from V and 0 bases from J, with 9 bases between.

V is TRBV29-1 and J is TRBJ2-5; 8 bases line up with TRBD1. Germline V gene sequence: CDR1 SQVTM, CDR2 ANQGSEA. Trimming at V came to 4 bases and at J to 6 bases, leaving 4 bases not matched to a gene. The CDR3 spans 12 residues. CDR3: CSVAGGQQTQYF. The DNA of the CDR3 is TGCAGCGTTGCAGGGGGCCAGCAGACCCAGTACTTC.

This clonotype was observed many times. The rearrangement joins TRBV4-1 to TRBJ1-2, with D possibly matching TRBD1 (6 bases). The CDR3 sequence is 16 residues long. CDR1 and CDR2 from the germline V gene are MGHRA and YSYEKL. The V and J ends lost 2 bases and 6 bases respectively, with 19 bases between them. The CDR3 nucleotides read TGCGCCAGCAGCCAATCTGGGGGCAGGGGACACGATGGCTACACCTTC. Its protein product is CASSQSGGRGHDGYTF.

J is TRBJ1-5 and V is TRBV10-3, with D hard to call. Between the trimmed V and J ends, which lost 2 bases and 3 bases, there was a span of 17 bases. Looked up from germline, CDR1 is ENHRY and CDR2 is SYGVKD. The CDR3 covers 17 residues. This CDR3 is CAISETRTGSINQPQHF. CDR3 bases: TGTGCCATCAGTGAGACCCGGACCGGGAGCATCAATCAGCCCCAGCATTTT.

This clonotype was observed a handful of times. The chain uses TRBV11-2 and TRBJ1-2, with 10 positions matching TRBD1. The CDR3 totals 17 residues. Germline V gene lookup returns CDR1 SGHAT and CDR2 FQNNGV. The V gene end was trimmed by 5 bases and the J gene end by 4 bases; junction bases not matched to a gene: 13. CDR3: CASSTFPGTGEAYGYTF. In DNA form, the CDR3 reads TGTGCCAGCAGCACCTTTCCCGGGACAGGGGAGGCCTATGGCTACACCTTC.

J is TRBJ2-7 and V is TRBV5-1; TRBD1 might be the D (6 bases). The end of the DNA fits TRBJ2-5 better, so the J call may be wrong. Per the germline V gene, CDR1 is SGHRS and CDR2 is YFSETQ. CDR3 length: 16 amino acids. The CDR3 is CASSLAWTAPSETQYF. DNA for the CDR3: TGCGCCAGCAGCTTGGCCTGGACAGCCCCAAGTGAGACCCAGTACTTC.

This clonotype came up many times. The chain combines TRBV7-6 with TRBJ2-7; TRBD2 agrees at 9 bases. The V and J ends lost 2 bases and 10 bases, in that order; junction bases with no gene match: 6. The CDR3 loop spans 13 amino acids. Germline V gives CDR1 SGHVS, CDR2 FNYEAQ. CDR3 nucleotide sequence: TGTGCCAGCAGCTTATTAGCGGGAGAATACCAGTACTTC. This encodes CASSLLAGEYQYF.

The rearrangement links TRBV29-1 to TRBJ2-5, with TRBD2 matching over 12 bases. Per germline, CDR1 SQVTM and CDR2 ANQGSEA. V lost 4 bases to trimming and J lost 3 bases; unmatched junction nucleotides: 3. This CDR3 spans 14 amino acids. CDR3 loop: CSVGLAGVEETQYF. The CDR3 DNA reads as TGCAGCGTTGGACTAGCGGGAGTTGAAGAGACCCAGTACTTC.

The CDR3 sequence: CASEEGQGASEQYF. In DNA, the CDR3 is TGTGCCAGCGAAGAGGGACAGGGGGCGTCTGAGCAGTACTTC. The chain joins TRBV2 to TRBJ2-7, with 12 bases lining up with TRBD1. Germline trimming cut 8 bases from V and 7 bases from J; bases unmatched to any gene: 9. The CDR3 consists of 14 residues. CDR1 and CDR2 (germline): SNHLY, FYNNEI.

This clonotype has a handful of counts. V and J are TRBV7-9 and TRBJ2-2, with a weak D call TRBD1 (6 bases). The germline gives CDR1 SEHNR, CDR2 FQNEAQ (reference sequence). This CDR3 spans 15 amino acids. Trimming removed 5 bases at V and 3 bases at J, with 13 bases between. DNA of the CDR3: TGTGCCAGCAGCCCCCCGGGACACCACACCGGGGAGCTGTTTTTT. Encoded protein: CASSPPGHHTGELFF.

The table lists this clonotype with a few counts. The chain is built from TRBV7-2 and TRBJ1-1; D gene unclear. The CDR3 has 12 residues. The V gene lost 8 bases and the J gene lost 2 bases, with 9 bases spanning the gap. Germline lookup yields CDR1 SGHTA and CDR2 FQGNSA. CDR3 coding DNA: TGTGCCAGCGGTGTAGTAAACACTGAAGCTTTCTTT. It translates to CASGVVNTEAFF.

The rearrangement uses TRBV14 and TRBJ2-7, with TRBD1 matching 11 bases. V was clipped by 0 bases and J by 6 bases; unmatched bases: 4. The CDR3 extends over 15 amino acids. Per the germline V gene, CDR1 is SGHDN and CDR2 is FVKESK. CDR3 sequence reads: CASSQEDRGLSEQYF. As DNA, the CDR3 is TGTGCCAGCAGCCAAGAGGACAGGGGGCTTAGCGAGCAGTACTTC.

This rearrangement joins TRBV5-1 to TRBJ2-7; tentative D call: TRBD1 (6 bases). CDR1 is SGHRS and CDR2 is YFSETQ in the germline V gene. The V gene lost 0 bases and the J gene lost 7 bases, with 17 bases spanning the gap. The CDR3 sequence is 15 residues long. The CDR3 bases are TGCGCCAGCAGCTTGGCCCCAACAGGGTTGTTTGAGCAGTACTTC. Amino acids: CASSLAPTGLFEQYF.

Notes on this clonotype: Its ends do not fully match the called genes, so a read error is possible. The V and J genes are TRBV7-9 and TRBJ2-7; a weak D match, TRBD2 (6 bases). The germline CDR1 and CDR2 sequences are SEHNR and FQNEAQ (reference sequence). The CDR3 totals 14 residues. The CDR3 bases are TGCGCCAGCAGCTGGGGGGTGAGGTCCTACGAGCAGTACTTC. Residues: CASSWGVRSYEQYF. The full variable domain, rest sourced from reference TRBV7-9 and TRBJ2-7, is DTGVSQNPRHKITKRGQNVTFRCDPISEHNRLYWYRQTLGQGPEFLTYFQNEAQLEKSRLLSDRFSAERPKGSFSTLEIQRTEQGDSAMYLCASSWGVRSYEQYFGPGTRLTVT.

A note on this clonotype: A junction boundary mismatches the germline segment, possibly from a read error. V usage is TRBV5-6 and J usage is TRBJ2-5; no clear D gene. Germline V gene lookup returns CDR1 SGHDT and CDR2 YYEEEE. The CDR3 is 13 amino acids. The DNA of the CDR3 is TGTGCCAGCAGCCTAGGGTCTCAAGAGATCCAGTACTTC. Translating it yields CASSLGSQEIQYF. Using reference TRBV5-6 and TRBJ2-5 for the parts outside the CDR3, the full variable domain is DAGVTQSPTHLIKTRGQQVTLRCSPKSGHDTVSWYQQALGQGPQFIFQYYEEEERQRGNFPDRFSGHQFPNYSSELNVNALLLGDSALYLCASSLGSQEIQYFGPGTRLLVL.

This clonotype was recorded many times. V is TRBV11-2 and J is TRBJ1-6, with a tentative D call TRBD1 (5 bases). Between the trimmed V and J ends, which lost 7 bases and 7 bases, there was a span of 20 bases. Germline values: CDR1 SGHAT, CDR2 FQNNGV. This CDR3 spans 16 amino acids. This CDR3 reads CASTLPMRGVNSPLHF. DNA of the CDR3: TGTGCCAGCACCCTCCCCATGAGAGGGGTCAATTCACCCCTCCACTTT.

This clonotype was seen ten or more times. The genes are TRBV19 and TRBJ2-5; D is possibly TRBD1 or TRBD2 (6 bases each). V was shortened by 4 bases and J by 2 bases, with 11 bases between the two germline ends. Germline CDR1 reads LNHDA; CDR2 reads SQIVND (reference sequence). The CDR3 is 14 residues long. The CDR3 reads CASSTPGAQETQYF. For the CDR3, the DNA is TGTGCCAGTAGTACCCCGGGGGCACAAGAGACCCAGTACTTC.

The V and J genes are TRBV6-2 or TRBV6-3 and TRBJ2-5, with TRBD2 matching over 12 bases. Germline lookup yields CDR1 MNHEY and CDR2 SVGEGT. CDR3 size: 15 residues. Losses at the gene ends were 0 bases for V and 4 bases for J; bases not matched to a gene: 0. In DNA, the CDR3 is TGTGCCAGCAGTTACTCGACTAGCGGGAGAGAGACCCAGTACTTC. The encoded protein is CASSYSTSGRETQYF.

The chain joins TRBV7-2 to TRBJ1-5, with 7 bases matching TRBD1. Germline lookup yields CDR1 SGHTA and CDR2 FQGNSA. Trimming at V came to 4 bases and at J to 1 base, leaving 4 bases not matched to a gene. The CDR3 has 15 residues. CDR3 residues: CASSYDRVSNQPQHF. The CDR3 region has the DNA TGTGCCAGCAGCTACGACAGGGTGAGCAATCAGCCCCAGCATTTT. Variable domain in full (rest from reference TRBV7-2 and TRBJ1-5): GAGVSQSPSNKVTEKGKDVELRCDPISGHTALYWYRQSLGQGLEFLIYFQGNSAPDKSGLPSDRFSAERTGGSVSTLTIQRTQQEDSAVYLCASSYDRVSNQPQHFGDGTRLSIL.

This chain links TRBV15 with TRBJ2-5; no firm D call. Per germline, CDR1 LNHNV and CDR2 YYDKDF (reference sequence). V was shortened by 0 bases and J by 1 base, with 3 bases between the two germline ends. This CDR3 spans 13 amino acids. CDR3 in amino acids: CATSRETQETQYF. Here the CDR3 DNA reads TGTGCCACCAGCAGAGAGACCCAAGAGACCCAGTACTTC.

This clonotype appeared a few times. CDR3 loop: CATSGGSGRETQYF. The CDR3 DNA is TGTGCCACCAGTGGGGGTAGCGGGAGAGAGACCCAGTACTTC. The chain uses TRBV24-1 and TRBJ2-5; 9 bases agree with TRBD2. The junction had 4 bases not matched to a gene; V was cut back by 5 bases and J by 4 bases. Germline CDR1 is KGHDR and CDR2 is SFDVKD. The length of the CDR3 is 14 residues.

This clonotype was detected many times. V usage is TRBV15 and J usage is TRBJ1-1; D remains unclear. In germline, CDR1 is LNHNV, CDR2 YYDKDF (reference sequence). CDR3 length equals 18 residues. The ends were cut back, 0 bases at V and 4 bases at J, with 21 bases in the middle. CDR3 loop: CATSRDPPLARLFTEAFF. DNA for the CDR3: TGTGCCACCAGCAGAGATCCGCCGTTAGCCCGATTGTTCACTGAAGCTTTCTTT.

The genes are TRBV5-1 and TRBJ2-5; 7 positions match TRBD1. The CDR3 has 13 residues. Germline loops: CDR1 SGHRS, CDR2 YFSETQ. CDR3 sequence (DNA): TGCAGCTTAAACAGGGGCGTCTGGGAGACCCAGTACTTC. Translation gives CSLNRGVWETQYF.

In the case of this clonotype: This may be a read error: a much more frequent sequence differs by one nucleotide. This chain uses TRBV20-1 with TRBJ2-7; TRBD2 agrees at 7 bases. CDR3 size: 12 residues. V shed 3 bases, J shed 4 bases, and the junction held 3 bases outside the gene matches. CDR1 and CDR2 (germline): DFQATT, SNEGSKA (reference sequence). For the CDR3, the DNA is TGCAGTGCTAGTTGGGAGGGTTACGAGCAGTACTTC. Translation gives CSASWEGYEQYF.

This chain connects TRBV25-1 to TRBJ2-7; 8 bases match TRBD1. The V gene's germline CDR1 is MGHDK and CDR2 SYGVNS. Trimming at V came to 7 bases and at J to 2 bases, leaving 10 bases not matched to a gene. CDR3 length equals 15 residues. The CDR3 DNA follows: TGTGCCAGCACCAAATCCGGGACAGGCACCTACGAGCAGTACTTC. As protein: CASTKSGTGTYEQYF.

The chain uses TRBV11-2 and TRBJ1-4; 7 bases are a match to TRBD1. In germline, CDR1 is SGHAT, CDR2 FQNNGV. The CDR3 extends over 16 amino acids. Trimming took 5 bases from V and 5 from J; bases not matched to a gene: 11. The CDR3 loop is CASSPGRTGANEKLFF. Written as DNA, the CDR3 is TGTGCCAGCAGCCCCGGCCGGACAGGAGCGAATGAAAAACTGTTTTTT.